A selection of T cell receptor beta chains follows, all from one sample in a study of T cell repertoires in cytomegalovirus infection. TCRdb reanalysed the reads using MiXCR and keeps one entry per CDR3 protein. The sample includes around 550,000 distinct CDR3 sequences, 26% of them seen just once. The sequencing input was PBMCs. These TCRs come from a human donor in good health (CMV status not recorded). Some clones in this sample may be carry-over from other donors' samples. The CDR3 runs from the conserved cysteine through the conserved F or W. Fields, in order: clone size, V gene, D gene, J gene, CDR3 protein, CDR3 DNA. A D gene is named only where the DNA matches it firmly. Clone size appears in some rows only: once, few, many, or a class for an expanded clone.

clone size: few
V gene: TRBV30
D gene: .
J gene: TRBJ2-5
CDR3 protein: CAWSRGDNQETQYF
CDR3 DNA: TGTGCCTGGAGCCGGGGGGACAACCAAGAGACCCAGTACTTC

clone size: .
V gene: TRBV27
D gene: TRBD2
J gene: TRBJ2-7
CDR3 protein: CASSLSAGLRSYEQYF
CDR3 DNA: TGTGCCAGCAGTTTATCGGCGGGACTACGCTCCTACGAGCAGTACTTC

clone size: .
V gene: TRBV28
D gene: TRBD2
J gene: TRBJ2-7
CDR3 protein: CASSSAGTIPYEQYF
CDR3 DNA: TGTGCCAGCAGTTCGGCCGGGACTATTCCCTACGAGCAGTACTTC

clone size: few
V gene: TRBV20-1
D gene: TRBD2
J gene: TRBJ2-3
CDR3 protein: CSARGGAGTSGRADTQYF
CDR3 DNA: TGCAGTGCTAGAGGTGGAGCGGGGACTAGCGGGAGGGCAGATACGCAGTATTTT

clone size: .
V gene: TRBV30
D gene: .
J gene: TRBJ1-1
CDR3 protein: CAWTAIKNTEAFF
CDR3 DNA: TGTGCCTGGACCGCCATAAAGAACACTGAAGCTTTCTTT

clone size: few
V gene: TRBV7-8
D gene: .
J gene: TRBJ2-1
CDR3 protein: CASSPLARSSYNEQFF
CDR3 DNA: TGTGCCAGCAGCCCTCTAGCGAGGAGCTCCTACAATGAGCAGTTCTTC

clone size: .
V gene: TRBV7-2
D gene: .
J gene: TRBJ2-7
CDR3 protein: CASSLAAGSYEQYF
CDR3 DNA: TGTGCCAGCAGCTTGGCGGCGGGATCCTACGAGCAGTACTTC

clone size: many
V gene: TRBV7-8
D gene: .
J gene: TRBJ2-3
CDR3 protein: CASSNRDIGDTQYF
CDR3 DNA: TGTGCCAGCAGCAACCGGGACATAGGAGATACGCAGTATTTT

clone size: .
V gene: TRBV6-2/TRBV6-3
D gene: .
J gene: TRBJ2-2
CDR3 protein: CASRSQNTGELFF
CDR3 DNA: TGTGCCAGCCGCAGCCAGAACACCGGGGAGCTGTTTTTT

clone size: .
V gene: TRBV18
D gene: TRBD1
J gene: TRBJ2-7
CDR3 protein: CASSPGQESYEQYF
CDR3 DNA: TGTGCCAGCTCACCTGGACAGGAATCCTACGAGCAGTACTTC

clone size: many
V gene: TRBV7-2
D gene: TRBD2
J gene: TRBJ2-5
CDR3 protein: CASSEILAGEAETQYF
CDR3 DNA: TGTGCCAGCAGCGAAATACTAGCGGGAGAAGCAGAGACCCAGTACTTC

clone size: many
V gene: TRBV7-2
D gene: TRBD1
J gene: TRBJ1-5
CDR3 protein: CASSLQQGLGQPQHF
CDR3 DNA: TGTGCCAGCAGCCTCCAACAGGGGTTGGGACAGCCCCAGCATTTT

clone size: .
V gene: TRBV19
D gene: TRBD1
J gene: TRBJ1-5
CDR3 protein: CASSIEGTGIQPQHF
CDR3 DNA: TGTGCCAGTAGTATAGAAGGGACAGGGATTCAGCCCCAGCATTTT

clone size: .
V gene: TRBV20-1
D gene: .
J gene: TRBJ2-3
CDR3 protein: CSALRGSTDTQYF
CDR3 DNA: TGCAGTGCGCTACGCGGTAGCACAGATACGCAGTATTTT

clone size: .
V gene: TRBV7-2
D gene: .
J gene: TRBJ1-1
CDR3 protein: CASSPRGGQGPEAFF
CDR3 DNA: TGTGCCAGCAGCCCCCGAGGCGGCCAGGGCCCTGAAGCTTTCTTT

clone size: .
V gene: TRBV12-3/TRBV12-4
D gene: TRBD1
J gene: TRBJ1-5
CDR3 protein: CASRNDREWGQPQHF
CDR3 DNA: TGTGCCAGCAGGAACGACAGGGAGTGGGGTCAGCCCCAGCATTTT

clone size: .
V gene: TRBV7-7
D gene: TRBD2
J gene: TRBJ2-2
CDR3 protein: CASSLTLAGVNTGELFF
CDR3 DNA: TGTGCTAGCAGCTTAACACTAGCGGGAGTGAACACCGGGGAGCTGTTTTTT

clone size: many
V gene: TRBV7-2
D gene: .
J gene: TRBJ1-5
CDR3 protein: CASSLVDNQPQHF
CDR3 DNA: TGTGCCAGCAGCTTAGTGGACAATCAGCCCCAGCATTTT

clone size: few
V gene: TRBV7-9
D gene: .
J gene: TRBJ2-3
CDR3 protein: CASSLGNSQADTQYF
CDR3 DNA: TGTGCCAGCAGCTTAGGGAATTCCCAAGCAGATACGCAGTATTTT

clone size: few
V gene: TRBV4-1
D gene: .
J gene: TRBJ2-1
CDR3 protein: CASSQDGLSDEQFF
CDR3 DNA: TGCGCCAGCAGCCAGGACGGACTTTCCGATGAGCAGTTCTTC

clone size: many
V gene: TRBV7-8
D gene: .
J gene: TRBJ2-7
CDR3 protein: CASSFPPDSRAYEQYF
CDR3 DNA: TGTGCCAGCAGCTTCCCCCCTGATTCTAGGGCCTACGAGCAGTACTTC

clone size: few
V gene: TRBV5-1
D gene: TRBD2
J gene: TRBJ2-1
CDR3 protein: CASSPGGGRAYNEQFF
CDR3 DNA: TGCGCCAGCAGCCCCGGGGGCGGGAGGGCCTACAATGAGCAGTTCTTC

clone size: .
V gene: TRBV9
D gene: .
J gene: TRBJ2-5
CDR3 protein: CASSTEAETRETQYF
CDR3 DNA: TGTGCCAGCAGCACGGAGGCGGAGACCCGAGAGACCCAGTACTTC

clone size: .
V gene: TRBV19
D gene: .
J gene: TRBJ2-5
CDR3 protein: CASTSSGQIQETQYF
CDR3 DNA: TGTGCCAGTACCTCGTCCGGACAGATCCAAGAGACCCAGTACTTC

clone size: .
V gene: TRBV6-5
D gene: TRBD1
J gene: TRBJ2-3
CDR3 protein: CASSTTGAVHTQYF
CDR3 DNA: TGTGCCAGCAGTACTACAGGGGCTGTTCATACGCAGTATTTT

clone size: .
V gene: TRBV6-1
D gene: .
J gene: TRBJ1-4
CDR3 protein: CASSTGRKEKLFF
CDR3 DNA: TGTGCCAGCAGCACAGGACGCAAGGAAAAACTGTTTTTT

clone size: many
V gene: TRBV7-6
D gene: TRBD2
J gene: TRBJ2-5
CDR3 protein: CASSPPLAGSLIETQYF
CDR3 DNA: TGTGCCAGCAGCCCACCCCTAGCGGGGAGTCTAATCGAGACCCAGTACTTC

clone size: few
V gene: TRBV12-3/TRBV12-4
D gene: TRBD2
J gene: TRBJ2-1
CDR3 protein: CASRQGLAGVYEQFF
CDR3 DNA: TGTGCCAGCAGGCAGGGACTAGCGGGAGTATATGAGCAGTTCTTC

clone size: few
V gene: TRBV10-3
D gene: TRBD1
J gene: TRBJ2-5
CDR3 protein: CAISEPDRGQETQYF
CDR3 DNA: TGTGCCATCAGTGAGCCGGACAGGGGGCAAGAGACCCAGTACTTC

clone size: many
V gene: TRBV7-8
D gene: TRBD2
J gene: TRBJ2-7
CDR3 protein: CASSLGTSRYEQYF
CDR3 DNA: TGTGCCAGCAGCTTGGGGACTAGCCGTTACGAGCAGTACTTC

clone size: many
V gene: TRBV7-8
D gene: TRBD2
J gene: TRBJ2-3
CDR3 protein: CASSLDLAGADTQYF
CDR3 DNA: TGTGCCAGCAGCTTAGATCTGGCGGGAGCAGATACGCAGTATTTT

clone size: many
V gene: TRBV12-3/TRBV12-4
D gene: .
J gene: TRBJ1-2
CDR3 protein: CASSPVLAGLSYGYTF
CDR3 DNA: TGTGCCAGCAGCCCCGTCTTGGCAGGACTCTCCTATGGCTACACCTTC

clone size: .
V gene: TRBV19
D gene: TRBD1
J gene: TRBJ1-2
CDR3 protein: CASSIGAGTGDAYTF
CDR3 DNA: TGTGCCAGTAGTATAGGCGCCGGGACAGGCGACGCCTACACCTTC

clone size: .
V gene: TRBV7-9
D gene: .
J gene: TRBJ1-3
CDR3 protein: CASSLETSGNTIYF
CDR3 DNA: TGTGCCAGCAGCTTAGAGACCTCTGGAAACACCATATATTTT

clone size: .
V gene: TRBV6-5
D gene: .
J gene: TRBJ1-1
CDR3 protein: CASSYQERGTEAFF
CDR3 DNA: TGTGCCAGCAGTTACCAAGAGAGGGGGACTGAAGCTTTCTTT

clone size: few
V gene: TRBV28
D gene: .
J gene: TRBJ1-3
CDR3 protein: CASHSAGNTIYF
CDR3 DNA: TGTGCCAGCCACAGTGCTGGAAACACCATATATTTT

clone size: many
V gene: TRBV7-9
D gene: TRBD2
J gene: TRBJ2-1
CDR3 protein: CASSPVPSGSSYNEQFF
CDR3 DNA: TGTGCCAGCAGCCCCGTTCCTAGCGGGAGCTCCTACAATGAGCAGTTCTTC

clone size: .
V gene: TRBV12-3/TRBV12-4
D gene: TRBD1
J gene: TRBJ1-1
CDR3 protein: CASSPLDRGEAFF
CDR3 DNA: TGTGCCAGCAGCCCGCTCGACAGGGGTGAAGCTTTCTTT

clone size: few
V gene: TRBV18
D gene: TRBD1
J gene: TRBJ1-2
CDR3 protein: CASSPDRDGYTF
CDR3 DNA: TGTGCCAGCTCACCCGACAGGGATGGCTACACCTTC

clone size: .
V gene: TRBV12-3/TRBV12-4
D gene: TRBD2
J gene: TRBJ2-3
CDR3 protein: CASGGLAGLTDTQYF
CDR3 DNA: TGTGCCAGCGGGGGACTAGCGGGACTTACAGATACGCAGTATTTT